This T cell receptor (beta chain) derives from a study of PD-L1 blockade in urothelial cancer. The assay was immunoSEQ multiplex PCR, and TCRdb's table has in-frame clones only and misses some. The repertoire holds some 97,000 clones, with about 89% as singletons. Germline trimming cut 7 bases from V and 1 base from J; bases unmatched to any gene: 10. The CDR3 totals 16 residues. From germline, CDR1 is SGHAT and CDR2 FQNNGV. The chain links TRBV11-2 to TRBJ1-1; TRBD1 matches at 9 bases. This specimen consisted of PBMCs, obtained around atezolizumab (anti-PD-L1) treatment. This TCR was sampled from a woman older than 75 with urothelial cancer. The CDR3 protein is CASTYGTGFPNTEAFF. As DNA, the CDR3 is TGTGCCAGCACCTACGGGACAGGGTTTCCGAACACTGAAGCTTTCTTT.